The present TCR beta chain was sequenced within a study of cytomegalovirus exposure and HLA in healthy donors. General study results and limits: Cytomegalovirus status was reportedly diagnosed by the classifier with high specificity and sensitivity. Most TCR sequences were rare, but some public TCRs occurred in many donors.

The donors were part of the approximately 130-subject validation cohort, which stood apart from the approximately 670-subject first cohort. Germline V gene lookup returns CDR1 SGHDT and CDR2 YYEEEE. This CDR3 spans 15 amino acids. V was pared by 6 bases and J by 8 bases, with 14 bases of the junction left unmatched. The method was immunoSEQ multiplex PCR; TCRdb's version includes in-frame clones alone and lacks a portion of them. The sample carries under 150,000 clones, less than 90% recorded once. Concerning this clone: What it recognizes is unknown.

The rearrangement joins TRBV5-6 to TRBJ1-2; 9 bases are a match to TRBD1. The source material was PBMCs. The TCR comes from a man aged 18 to 29 in good health and CMV-seronegative. CDR3 DNA sequence: TGTGCCAGCACTCCAAAGGGGACAGGGTTCTACGGCTACACCTTC. Its translation is CASTPKGTGFYGYTF.